This TCR beta chain was recovered during a study of shared clonotypes between healthy human individuals. The table came from immunoSEQ multiplex PCR; TCRdb's copy has only in-frame clones and leaves some out. The sample lists roughly 1 million clones, 70% to 80% occurring once. In germline, CDR1 is LNHNV, CDR2 YYDKDF (reference sequence). Trimming pared 5 bases from V and 1 base from J, leaving 10 bases between. CDR3 length equals 14 residues. The clonotype was recovered from a man aged 18-30 years in good health. Some clones in this sample may be carry-over from other donors' samples. The V call is TRBV15, the J call TRBJ2-3; D possibly corresponds to TRBD1 (6 bases). The sequencing sample was made of memory CD4+ T cells from PBMCs. Noted subset: CD45RA-negative fraction. The CDR3 DNA follows: TGTGCCACCAGCGAGGCAGGGGGCACAGATACGCAGTATTTT. It specifies CATSEAGGTDTQYF. The complete variable domain, with remaining parts taken from reference TRBV15 and TRBJ2-3, reads DAMVIQNPRYQVTQFGKPVTLSCSQTLNHNVMYWYQQKSSQAPKLLFHYYDKDFNNEADTPDNFQSRRPNTSFCFLDIRSPGLGDTAMYLCATSEAGGTDTQYFGPGTRLTVL.